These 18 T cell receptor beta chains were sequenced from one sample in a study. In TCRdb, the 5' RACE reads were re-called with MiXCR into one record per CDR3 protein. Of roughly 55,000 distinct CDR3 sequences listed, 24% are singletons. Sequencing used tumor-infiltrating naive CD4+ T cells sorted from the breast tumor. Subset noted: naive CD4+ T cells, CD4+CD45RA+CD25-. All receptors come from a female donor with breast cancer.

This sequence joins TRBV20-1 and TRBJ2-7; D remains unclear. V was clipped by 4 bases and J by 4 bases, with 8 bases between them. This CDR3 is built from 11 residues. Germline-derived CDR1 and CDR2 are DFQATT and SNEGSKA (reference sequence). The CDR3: CSATLSYEQYF. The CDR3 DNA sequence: TGCAGTGCTACACTCTCATACGAGCAGTACTTC.

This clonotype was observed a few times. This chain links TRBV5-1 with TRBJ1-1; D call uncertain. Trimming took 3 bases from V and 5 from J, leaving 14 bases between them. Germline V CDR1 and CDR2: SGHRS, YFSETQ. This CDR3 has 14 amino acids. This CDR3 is CASSSGTPGTEAFF. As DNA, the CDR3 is TGCGCCAGCAGCTCAGGAACTCCGGGGACTGAAGCTTTCTTT.

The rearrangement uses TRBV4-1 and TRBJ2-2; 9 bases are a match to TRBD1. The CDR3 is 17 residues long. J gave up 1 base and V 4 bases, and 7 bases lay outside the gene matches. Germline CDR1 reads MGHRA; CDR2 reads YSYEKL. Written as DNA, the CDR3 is TGCGCCAGCAGCCCAGGACAGGGGAGAGGGAACACCGGGGAGCTGTTTTTT. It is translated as CASSPGQGRGNTGELFF.

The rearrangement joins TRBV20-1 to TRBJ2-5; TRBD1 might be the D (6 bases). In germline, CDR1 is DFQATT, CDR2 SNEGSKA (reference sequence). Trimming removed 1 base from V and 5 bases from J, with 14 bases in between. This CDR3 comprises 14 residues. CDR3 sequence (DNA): TGCAGTGCTAGAGTCACGGCAGGGGTTGAGACCCAGTACTTC. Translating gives CSARVTAGVETQYF.

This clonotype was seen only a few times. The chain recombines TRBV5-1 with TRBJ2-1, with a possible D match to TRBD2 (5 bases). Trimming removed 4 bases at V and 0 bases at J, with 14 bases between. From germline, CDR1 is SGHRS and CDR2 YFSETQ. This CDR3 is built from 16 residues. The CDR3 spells CASSPRAAFSYNEQFF. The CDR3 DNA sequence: TGCGCCAGCAGCCCGAGGGCCGCATTCTCCTACAATGAGCAGTTCTTC.

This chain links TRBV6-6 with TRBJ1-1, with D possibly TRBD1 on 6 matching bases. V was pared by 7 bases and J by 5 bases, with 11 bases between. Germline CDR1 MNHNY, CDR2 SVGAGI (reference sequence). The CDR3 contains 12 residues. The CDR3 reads CASTRGDTEAFF. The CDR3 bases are TGTGCCAGCACTAGGGGGGATACTGAAGCTTTCTTT.

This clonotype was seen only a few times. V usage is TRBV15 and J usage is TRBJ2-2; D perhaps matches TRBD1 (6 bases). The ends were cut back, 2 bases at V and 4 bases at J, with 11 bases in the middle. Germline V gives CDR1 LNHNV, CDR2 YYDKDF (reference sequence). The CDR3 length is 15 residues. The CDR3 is CATSRPGAGTGELFF. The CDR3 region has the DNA TGTGCCACCAGCAGACCAGGGGCGGGCACCGGGGAGCTGTTTTTT.

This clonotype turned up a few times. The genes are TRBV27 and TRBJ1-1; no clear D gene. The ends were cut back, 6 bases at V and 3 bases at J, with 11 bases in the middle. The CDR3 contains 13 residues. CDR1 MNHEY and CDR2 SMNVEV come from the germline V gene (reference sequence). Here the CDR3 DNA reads TGTGCCAGCAGCTTAAGTAGTGACACTGAAGCTTTCTTT. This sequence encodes CASSLSSDTEAFF.

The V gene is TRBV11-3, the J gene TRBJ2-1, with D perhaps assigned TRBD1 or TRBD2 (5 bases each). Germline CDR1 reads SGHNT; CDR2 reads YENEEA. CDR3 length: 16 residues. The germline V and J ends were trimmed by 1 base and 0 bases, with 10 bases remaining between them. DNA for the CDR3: TGTGCCAGCAGCTTAGGGGGACGGTTCTCCTACAATGAGCAGTTCTTC. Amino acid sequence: CASSLGGRFSYNEQFF.

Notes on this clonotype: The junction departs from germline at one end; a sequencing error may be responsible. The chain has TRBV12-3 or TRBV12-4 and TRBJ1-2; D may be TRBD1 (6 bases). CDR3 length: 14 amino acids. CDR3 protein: CAGSFSRTDYGYTF. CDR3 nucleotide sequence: TGTGCCGGCAGTTTTTCCCGGACAGACTATGGCTACACCTTC.

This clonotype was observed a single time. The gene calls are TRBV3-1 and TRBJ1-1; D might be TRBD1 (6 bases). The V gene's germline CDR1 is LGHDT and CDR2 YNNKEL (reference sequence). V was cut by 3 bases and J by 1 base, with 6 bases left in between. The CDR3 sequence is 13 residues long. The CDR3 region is CASSQDRNTEAFF. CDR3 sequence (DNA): TGTGCCAGCAGCCAGGACAGGAACACTGAAGCTTTCTTT.

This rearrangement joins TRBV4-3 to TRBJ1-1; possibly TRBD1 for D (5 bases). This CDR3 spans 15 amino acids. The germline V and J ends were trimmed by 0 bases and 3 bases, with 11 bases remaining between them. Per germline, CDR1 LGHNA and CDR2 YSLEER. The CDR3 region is CASSQDHDRYTEAFF. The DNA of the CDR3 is TGCGCCAGCAGCCAAGATCACGACAGATACACTGAAGCTTTCTTT.

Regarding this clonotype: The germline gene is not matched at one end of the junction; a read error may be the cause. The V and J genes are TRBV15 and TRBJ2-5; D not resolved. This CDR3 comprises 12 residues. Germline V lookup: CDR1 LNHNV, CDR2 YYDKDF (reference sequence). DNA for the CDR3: TGTGGCACCAGCAAAGGGCTGGAGACCCAGTACTTC. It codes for CGTSKGLETQYF.

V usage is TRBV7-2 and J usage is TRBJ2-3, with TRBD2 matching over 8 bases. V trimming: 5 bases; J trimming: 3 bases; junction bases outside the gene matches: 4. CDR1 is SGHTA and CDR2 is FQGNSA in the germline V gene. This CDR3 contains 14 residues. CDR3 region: CASSPGLATDTQYF. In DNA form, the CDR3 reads TGTGCCAGCAGCCCCGGACTAGCAACAGATACGCAGTATTTT.

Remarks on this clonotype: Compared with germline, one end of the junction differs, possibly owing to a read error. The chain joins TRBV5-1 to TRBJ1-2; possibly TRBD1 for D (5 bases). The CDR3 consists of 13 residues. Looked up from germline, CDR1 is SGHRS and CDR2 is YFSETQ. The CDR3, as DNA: TGCTCCAGCAGCTTAGCAGGGTTTAGTTGCTACACCTTC. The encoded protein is CSSSLAGFSCYTF.

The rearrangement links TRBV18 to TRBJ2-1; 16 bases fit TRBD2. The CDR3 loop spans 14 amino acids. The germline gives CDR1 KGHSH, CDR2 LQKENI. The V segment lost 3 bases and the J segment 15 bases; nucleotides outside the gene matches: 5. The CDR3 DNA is TGTGCCAGCTCACCGGGACTAGCGGGAGGGTTTCGGTTCTTC. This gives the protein CASSPGLAGGFRFF.

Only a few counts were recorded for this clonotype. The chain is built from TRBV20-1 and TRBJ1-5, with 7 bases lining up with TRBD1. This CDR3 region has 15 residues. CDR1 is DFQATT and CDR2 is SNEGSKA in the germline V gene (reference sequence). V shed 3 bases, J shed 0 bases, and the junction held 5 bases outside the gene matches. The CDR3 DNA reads TGCAGTGCTAGGGACAGGAGTAATAGCAATCAGCCCCAGCATTTT. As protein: CSARDRSNSNQPQHF.

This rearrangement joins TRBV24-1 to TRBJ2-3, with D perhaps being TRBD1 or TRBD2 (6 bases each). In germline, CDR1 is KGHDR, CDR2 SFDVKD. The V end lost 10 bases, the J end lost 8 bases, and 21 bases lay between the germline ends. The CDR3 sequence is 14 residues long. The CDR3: CATKGRAGGGTQYF. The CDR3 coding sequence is TGTGCCACTAAAGGCAGGGCCGGAGGGGGTACGCAGTATTTT.